These 21 T cell receptor beta chains came from one sample sequenced in a study of radiotherapy plus CTLA-4 blockade in lung cancer (dated by TCRdb to 2016 to 2019). Libraries were constructed by the immunoSEQ multiplex PCR assay. Here the immuneACCESS table is served through TCRdb, limited to in-frame sequences with V and J called. Missing clones are a known gap in these copies; in checked studies unresolved V genes cover under half, and the rest lacks a known reason. The sample table holds 95,000 to 150,000 clones, of which about 87% were seen once. Jointly, the top ten make up 5.5% to 7% of the sample. Sequencing used peripheral blood, obtained from a patient treated with radiotherapy plus ipilimumab. These receptors all come from a human donor with non-small cell lung cancer that progressed on radiotherapy plus ipilimumab.

The V call is TRBV13, the J call TRBJ1-1, with 7 bases that match TRBD1. V gave up 1 base and J gave up 4 bases; unmatched junction bases: 12. The CDR3 is 17 amino acids. CDR1 is PRHDT and CDR2 is FYEKMQ in the germline V gene (reference sequence). This CDR3 reads CASSLEKQGSRSTEAFF. The DNA for the CDR3 is TGTGCCAGCAGCTTAGAAAAACAGGGGAGTCGGTCCACTGAAGCTTTCTTT.

The CDR3 loop reads CASSSTRDRSPLHF. CDR3 in DNA: TGTGCCAGCAGTTCTACCAGGGACAGGTCACCCCTCCACTTT. The chain is built from TRBV7-8 and TRBJ1-6; 8 bases map to TRBD1. J was trimmed by 10 bases and V by 6 bases; bases with no gene match: 8. The CDR3 totals 14 residues. Per germline, CDR1 SGHVS and CDR2 FQNEAQ.

This clone was counted a single time. This rearrangement joins TRBV19 to TRBJ1-4, with D hard to call. The CDR3 covers 16 residues. Germline loops: CDR1 LNHDA, CDR2 SQIVND (reference sequence). V was shortened by 7 bases and J by 0 bases, with 15 bases between the two germline ends. The CDR3 loop is CASNPSRIATNEKLFF. CDR3 nucleotide sequence: TGTGCCAGTAACCCTTCAAGGATTGCAACTAATGAAAAACTGTTTTTT.

J is TRBJ1-2 and V is TRBV4-3; D perhaps matches TRBD1 (6 bases). Germline V lookup: CDR1 LGHNA, CDR2 YSLEER. Trimming stripped 4 bases from V and 6 bases from J, with 9 bases between. This CDR3 has 12 amino acids. CDR3 region: CASSPKGDGYTF. As DNA, the CDR3 is TGCGCCAGCAGCCCCAAGGGGGATGGCTACACCTTC.

The chain joins TRBV7-3 to TRBJ2-7; the D gene is possibly TRBD1 (5 bases). CDR1 and CDR2 (germline): SGHTA, FQGTGA. V lost 2 bases, J lost 2 bases, and 13 bases lay in between. The CDR3 extends over 15 amino acids. The CDR3 region is CASSLGQGTAYEQYF. The CDR3 DNA follows: TGTGCCAGCAGCTTAGGTCAGGGTACTGCCTACGAGCAGTACTTC.

The V call is TRBV5-4, the J call TRBJ2-7; maybe TRBD1 (5 bases). The CDR3 length is 15 residues. Trimming took 0 bases from V and 2 from J, leaving 12 bases between them. Looked up from germline, CDR1 is SGHNT and CDR2 is YYREEE (reference sequence). This CDR3 reads CASSLARTLTYEQYF. The CDR3 DNA reads TGTGCCAGCAGCTTGGCTAGGACACTCACCTACGAGCAGTACTTC.

The chain recombines TRBV11-3 with TRBJ1-1; D is ambiguous. Trimming took 1 base from V and 0 from J, leaving 3 bases between them. CDR3 length: 13 amino acids. Per germline, CDR1 SGHNT and CDR2 YENEEA. CDR3 loop: CASSLGVNTEAFF. The CDR3 DNA is TGTGCCAGCAGCTTAGGAGTGAACACTGAAGCTTTCTTT.

This sequence joins TRBV4-1 and TRBJ1-3; 8 nucleotides line up with TRBD1. This CDR3 contains 19 residues. Trimming removed 2 bases from V and 0 bases from J; junction bases left unmatched: 12. Germline loops: CDR1 MGHRA, CDR2 YSYEKL. In nucleotides, the CDR3 is TGCGCCAGCAGCCAATCACCGGACAGGGTAACACACTCTGGAAACACCATATATTTT. Encoded protein: CASSQSPDRVTHSGNTIYF.

The chain recombines TRBV11-2 with TRBJ1-2; 11 nucleotides agree with TRBD1. Germline CDR1 reads SGHAT; CDR2 reads FQNNGV. V lost 4 bases and J lost 2; bases outside the gene matches: 3. The CDR3 has 15 residues. CDR3 region: CASSSWTGGNYGYTF. In DNA, the CDR3 is TGTGCCAGCAGCTCCTGGACAGGGGGCAACTATGGCTACACCTTC.

The chain links TRBV5-1 to TRBJ2-1, with D perhaps TRBD2 (5 bases). This CDR3 is built from 14 residues. V gave up 5 bases and J gave up 4 bases, with 13 bases separating them. Germline V gives CDR1 SGHRS, CDR2 YFSETQ. CDR3 nucleotide sequence: TGCGCCAGCAGAACCGGCCAGCGGTACAATGAGCAGTTCTTC. Protein: CASRTGQRYNEQFF. Complete variable domain (other parts from reference TRBV5-1 and TRBJ2-1): KAGVTQTPRYLIKTRGQQVTLSCSPISGHRSVSWYQQTPGQGLQFLFEYFSETQRNKGNFPGRFSGRQFSNSRSEMNVSTLELGDSALYLCASRTGQRYNEQFFGPGTRLTVL.

J is TRBJ1-1 and V is TRBV25-1; D perhaps matches TRBD1 (5 bases). CDR3 length equals 14 residues. The germline V and J ends were trimmed by 1 base and 2 bases, with 8 bases remaining between them. Germline-derived CDR1 and CDR2 are MGHDK and SYGVNS. The CDR3, as DNA: TGTGCCAGCAGTGAATTCGACAGCAACACTGAAGCTTTCTTT. Protein product: CASSEFDSNTEAFF.

J is TRBJ1-1 and V is TRBV7-9; D not resolved. Germline V lookup: CDR1 SEHNR, CDR2 FQNEAQ (reference sequence). The CDR3 length is 12 residues. Trimming shortened V by 5 bases and J by 6 bases, and 10 bases separated the two germline ends. The CDR3 DNA reads TGTGCCAGCAGCCGTTCAGAATCTGAAGCTTTCTTT. Encoded protein: CASSRSESEAFF.

This rearrangement joins TRBV30 to TRBJ1-2; no definite D call. The CDR3 covers 14 residues. The germline gives CDR1 GTSNPN, CDR2 SVGIG (reference sequence). Trimming removed 3 bases from V and 7 bases from J, with 18 bases in between. The CDR3 DNA follows: TGTGCCTGGAGCCGGGGTAGGGCATCTGGTGGCTACACCTTC. Its translation is CAWSRGRASGGYTF.

This clone was seen more than once but under ten times. The chain uses TRBV5-6 and TRBJ2-7; D unresolved. Trimming stripped 4 bases from V and 3 bases from J, with 11 bases between. Germline V gives CDR1 SGHDT, CDR2 YYEEEE. The CDR3 runs to 13 residues. The CDR3 coding sequence is TGTGCCAGCAGCCTCCCCTGGGGCTACGAGCAGTACTTC. Amino acids: CASSLPWGYEQYF.

The CDR3 DNA reads as TGTGCCAGCAGCTTACGAGGGAGTCTAACCGGGGAGCTGTTTTTT. It translates to CASSLRGSLTGELFF. The chain carries TRBV7-9 and TRBJ2-2, with D possibly being TRBD2 (5 bases). Germline CDR1 reads SEHNR; CDR2 reads FQNEAQ (reference sequence). CDR3 size: 15 residues. Between the trimmed V and J ends, which lost 2 bases and 5 bases, there was a span of 12 bases.

The chain combines TRBV18 with TRBJ1-1; possibly TRBD1 for D (6 bases). CDR1 is KGHSH and CDR2 is LQKENI in the germline V gene. The CDR3 has 14 amino acids. The V end was cut by 3 bases, the J end by 1 base, with 9 bases between. Written as DNA, the CDR3 is TGTGCCAGCTCACCGGGGGCCACGAACACTGAAGCTTTCTTT. This encodes CASSPGATNTEAFF.

The J gene is TRBJ1-1, the V gene TRBV15; no definite D call. Germline-derived CDR1 and CDR2 are LNHNV and YYDKDF (reference sequence). Trimming took 7 bases from V and 1 from J, leaving 13 bases between them. This CDR3 has 14 residues. CDR3 nucleotide sequence: TGTGCCACCAAGAATAGCCTGGGGAACACTGAAGCTTTCTTT. This codes for CATKNSLGNTEAFF.

V usage is TRBV27 and J usage is TRBJ1-1, with 7 positions matching TRBD1. Germline CDR1 MNHEY, CDR2 SMNVEV (reference sequence). The CDR3 is 16 residues long. Losses at the gene ends were 5 bases for V and 0 bases for J; bases not matched to a gene: 9. CDR3 bases: TGTGCCAGCAGTCAGGACAGGCTCTCGATGAACACTGAAGCTTTCTTT. The encoded protein is CASSQDRLSMNTEAFF.

This sequence joins TRBV6-5 and TRBJ2-7; TRBD1 agrees at 7 bases. From germline, CDR1 is MNHEY and CDR2 SVGAGI. CDR3 size: 11 residues. This chain's CDR3 is CASQGAYEQYF. CDR3 sequence (DNA): TGTGCGAGCCAGGGGGCCTACGAGCAGTACTTC.

The chain has TRBV19 and TRBJ2-7; tentatively, D is TRBD2 (6 bases). Germline lookup yields CDR1 LNHDA and CDR2 SQIVND (reference sequence). CDR3 size: 15 residues. Trimming left V 6 bases short and J 0 bases short, with 15 bases between. The DNA for the CDR3 is TGTGCCAGTAGGGGACTGGCTTCGACCTCCTACGAGCAGTACTTC. Amino acid sequence: CASRGLASTSYEQYF.

This clone appeared a few times. Different DNA sequences within this sample yield the same CDR3. The V and J genes are TRBV30 and TRBJ1-5; D ambiguous. Germline loops: CDR1 GTSNPN, CDR2 SVGIG (reference sequence). V lost 4 bases to trimming and J lost 1 base, with 8 bases between them. This CDR3 is 13 amino acids long. CDR3 nucleotide sequence: TGTGCCTGGACACTCGACAGCAATCAGCCCCAGCATTTT. It yields the protein CAWTLDSNQPQHF.